The 16 T cell receptor beta chains given below trace back to one sample, sequenced in a study of regulatory T cells in long-lasting Graves disease. Arm-PCR of CDR3 regions and iRepertoire HTBI primers were used to build TCR beta libraries. TCRdb re-analysed the multiplex PCR reads in MiXCR, keeping a single row per CDR3 protein. The sample has more than 300,000 distinct CDR3 sequences; around 20% are singletons. Time point reported: persistent/refractory GD, antithyroid drugs over 5 years with positive TRAb. The authors made the TCR library using RNA they extracted from PBMCs. Material: peripheral blood mononuclear cells (PBMCs), obtained when the disease was refractory, from a patient treated with antithyroid drugs. These receptor sequences come from a female donor with Graves disease.

This rearrangement joins TRBV4-2 to TRBJ2-5; D possibly uses TRBD1 or TRBD2 (5 bases each). V was cut by 1 base and J by 5 bases, with 17 bases left in between. The CDR3 length is 16 residues. Germline V gene sequence: CDR1 LGHNA, CDR2 YNFKEQ. CDR3 coding DNA: TGTGCCAGCAGCCAAGTTGAGGCGAGGGACGTGGAGACCCAGTACTTC. Protein sequence: CASSQVEARDVETQYF.

This chain connects TRBV27 to TRBJ2-3; perhaps D is TRBD1 or TRBD2 (6 bases each). V was trimmed by 4 bases and J by 1 base, leaving 15 bases between them. The CDR3 sequence is 16 residues long. The V gene's germline CDR1 is MNHEY and CDR2 SMNVEV (reference sequence). The CDR3 DNA follows: TGTGCCAGCAGTTCGCTGGAGGGGGTAGGCACAGATACGCAGTATTTT. This codes for CASSSLEGVGTDTQYF.

This clonotype came up many times. The rearrangement links TRBV5-8 to TRBJ1-2, with 7 bases that match TRBD1. The junction had 11 bases not matched to a gene; V was cut back by 2 bases and J by 7 bases. Germline CDR1 SGHTS, CDR2 YDEGEE. The CDR3 is made up of 15 amino acids. CDR3 region: CASSFSPTGISGYTF. In DNA form, the CDR3 reads TGTGCCAGCAGCTTCAGCCCGACAGGGATCAGTGGCTACACCTTC. The entire variable domain, with the rest obtained from reference TRBV5-8 and TRBJ1-2, is as follows: EAGVTQSPTHLIKTRGQQATLRCSPISGHTSVYWYQQALGLGLQFLLWYDEGEERNRGNFPPRFSGRQFPNYSSELNVNALELEDSALYLCASSFSPTGISGYTFGSGTRLTVV.

This clonotype was detected ten times or more. This chain connects TRBV7-8 to TRBJ2-1; 11 bases line up with TRBD2. J lost 6 bases, V lost 5 bases, and 12 bases had no gene match. The CDR3 consists of 17 residues. Germline-derived CDR1 and CDR2 are SGHVS and FQNEAQ. The chain's CDR3 is CASSHRRLAGRGNEQFF. In DNA, the CDR3 is TGTGCCAGCAGCCATCGTAGACTAGCGGGACGGGGCAATGAGCAGTTCTTC.

There are many counts of this clonotype. The gene calls are TRBV12-3 or TRBV12-4 and TRBJ1-5; D perhaps matches TRBD1 (5 bases). The CDR3 is 19 amino acids. The germline V and J ends were trimmed by 3 bases and 0 bases, with 21 bases remaining between them. The CDR3, as DNA: TGTGCCAGCAGTTTCCTAGGGACGGTGGACCTTTATAGCAATCAGCCCCAGCATTTT. This translates into CASSFLGTVDLYSNQPQHF.

This clonotype was observed a single time. A single base separates this from a much larger clone, so it may be a read error. The chain carries TRBV2 and TRBJ1-3; no clear D gene. The CDR3 extends over 15 amino acids. Germline assignment: CDR1 SNHLY and CDR2 FYNNEI. V gave up 6 bases and J gave up 0 bases, with 12 bases separating them. This CDR3 reads CASRAAVSSGNTIYF. CDR3 DNA: TGTGCCAGCAGGGCGGCAGTGAGCTCTGGAAACACCATATATTTT.

The table lists this clonotype with a few counts. The rearrangement links TRBV10-3 to TRBJ1-2, with D possibly matching TRBD1 (6 bases). V shed 4 bases and J shed 2 bases, with 11 bases lying between them. The CDR3 covers 14 residues. Germline V CDR1 and CDR2: ENHRY, SYGVKD. The DNA for the CDR3 is TGTGCCATCAGTGCGACACAGGGAAACTATGGCTACACCTTC. Protein product: CAISATQGNYGYTF.

This clonotype occurred many times. The rearrangement links TRBV7-9 to TRBJ2-5; D not resolved. The length of the CDR3 is 11 residues. Germline-derived CDR1 and CDR2 are SEHNR and FQNEAQ (reference sequence). Trimming took 3 bases from V and 7 from J, leaving 6 bases between them. The CDR3 is CASSFDRTQYF. The CDR3 nucleotides are TGTGCCAGCAGCTTCGATAGGACCCAGTACTTC. Full variable domain (remainder filled in from reference TRBV7-9 and TRBJ2-5): DTGVSQNPRHKITKRGQNVTFRCDPISEHNRLYWYRQTLGQGPEFLTYFQNEAQLEKSRLLSDRFSAERPKGSFSTLEIQRTEQGDSAMYLCASSFDRTQYFGPGTRLLVL.

The rearrangement links TRBV6-5 to TRBJ2-5; a weak D match, TRBD1 (5 bases). CDR3 size: 19 residues. CDR1 is MNHEY and CDR2 is SVGAGI in the germline V gene. Trimming stripped 0 bases from V and 2 bases from J, with 22 bases between. CDR3 protein: CASSYSIQGPRQLQETQYF. The CDR3 coding sequence is TGTGCCAGCAGTTACTCGATCCAGGGTCCCCGGCAACTTCAAGAGACCCAGTACTTC.

The CDR3 reads CSAGTSVFEQYF. In DNA form, the CDR3 reads TGCAGTGCCGGGACTAGCGTGTTCGAGCAGTACTTC. This chain connects TRBV20-1 to TRBJ2-7; TRBD2 matches 10 bases. Per the germline V gene, CDR1 is DFQATT and CDR2 is SNEGSKA (reference sequence). The CDR3 is 12 amino acids. Germline trimming cut 6 bases from V and 6 bases from J; bases unmatched to any gene: 5.

The chain employs TRBV12-3 or TRBV12-4 and TRBJ2-3; the D is unclear. V lost 1 base and J lost 3, with 11 bases in between. The CDR3 is made up of 15 amino acids. The CDR3 nucleotides read TGTGCCAGCAGTTTAGTTGGGTACTGGACAGATACGCAGTATTTT. Amino acids: CASSLVGYWTDTQYF.

Ten or more counts support this clonotype. The chain is built from TRBV13 and TRBJ2-5; D gene uncertain. The V gene lost 5 bases and the J gene lost 2 bases, with 6 bases spanning the gap. CDR1 and CDR2 from the germline V gene are PRHDT and FYEKMQ (reference sequence). The CDR3 loop spans 12 amino acids. The CDR3 loop is CASSRQQETQYF. CDR3 DNA: TGTGCCAGCAGCCGTCAACAAGAGACCCAGTACTTC.

In its sample, this clonotype was seen a few times. The V call is TRBV27, the J call TRBJ2-4, with 7 bases lining up with TRBD1. V dropped 3 bases and J dropped 5; count of bases not matched to a gene: 4. The CDR3 has 14 residues. Germline V gives CDR1 MNHEY, CDR2 SMNVEV (reference sequence). CDR3: CASSFRDSQNIQYF. As DNA, the CDR3 is TGTGCCAGCAGTTTTAGGGACAGCCAAAACATTCAGTACTTC.

The sample holds many counts of this clonotype. This chain links TRBV5-1 with TRBJ2-2, with D tentatively TRBD1 (5 bases). The V end lost 6 bases, the J end lost 6 bases, and 18 bases lay between the germline ends. The CDR3 covers 15 residues. CDR1 is SGHRS and CDR2 is YFSETQ in the germline V gene. The CDR3 protein is CASMKRQPTPGELFF. DNA of the CDR3: TGCGCCAGCATGAAGCGACAGCCTACACCCGGGGAGCTGTTTTTT.

This clonotype appeared many times. The J gene is TRBJ2-2, the V gene TRBV24-1, with a weak D call TRBD2 (6 bases). The length of the CDR3 is 16 residues. The germline gives CDR1 KGHDR, CDR2 SFDVKD. V was pared by 6 bases and J by 7 bases, with 20 bases between. The CDR3 loop is CATSPTGGSGDGELFF. In DNA, the CDR3 is TGTGCCACCAGTCCCACCGGAGGGAGTGGGGACGGGGAGCTGTTTTTT.

This clonotype was seen ten or more times. This sequence joins TRBV7-9 and TRBJ2-2; TRBD2 aligns across 8 bases. Germline CDR1 SEHNR, CDR2 FQNEAQ (reference sequence). CDR3 length: 15 amino acids. With 1 base clipped from V and 4 bases from J, the junction kept 2 bases outside the gene matches. The CDR3 DNA is TGTGCCAGCAGCTTAGTCGGGACTAGCACCGGGGAGCTGTTTTTT. Its translation: CASSLVGTSTGELFF. The entire variable domain, with the rest obtained from reference TRBV7-9 and TRBJ2-2, is as follows: DTGVSQNPRHKITKRGQNVTFRCDPISEHNRLYWYRQTLGQGPEFLTYFQNEAQLEKSRLLSDRFSAERPKGSFSTLEIQRTEQGDSAMYLCASSLVGTSTGELFFGEGSRLTVL.